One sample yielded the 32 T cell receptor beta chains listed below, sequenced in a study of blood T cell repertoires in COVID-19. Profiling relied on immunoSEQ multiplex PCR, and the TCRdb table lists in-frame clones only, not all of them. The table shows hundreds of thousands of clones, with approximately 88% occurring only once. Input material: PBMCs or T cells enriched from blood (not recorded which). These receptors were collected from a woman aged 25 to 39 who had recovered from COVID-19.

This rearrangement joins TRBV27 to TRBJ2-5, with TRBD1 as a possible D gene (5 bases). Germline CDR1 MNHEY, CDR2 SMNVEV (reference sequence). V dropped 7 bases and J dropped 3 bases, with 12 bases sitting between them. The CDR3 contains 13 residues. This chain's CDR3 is CASNPDREETQYF. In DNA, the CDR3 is TGTGCCAGCAACCCAGACAGAGAAGAGACCCAGTACTTC.

CDR3 in DNA: TGTGCCTGGAACCAGGGGTGGTTTGAAAAACTGTTTTTT. Amino acids: CAWNQGWFEKLFF. V gene TRBV30 combines with J gene TRBJ1-4; D might be TRBD1 (6 bases). V was trimmed by 4 bases and J by 7 bases, leaving 13 bases between them. CDR3 length equals 13 residues. Germline CDR1 reads GTSNPN; CDR2 reads SVGIG (reference sequence).

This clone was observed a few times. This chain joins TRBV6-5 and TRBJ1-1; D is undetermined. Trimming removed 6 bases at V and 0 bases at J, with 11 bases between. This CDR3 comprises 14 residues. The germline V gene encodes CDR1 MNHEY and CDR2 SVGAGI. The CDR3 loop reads CASSPVLMNTEAFF. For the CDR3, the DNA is TGTGCCAGCAGCCCGGTCCTTATGAACACTGAAGCTTTCTTT.

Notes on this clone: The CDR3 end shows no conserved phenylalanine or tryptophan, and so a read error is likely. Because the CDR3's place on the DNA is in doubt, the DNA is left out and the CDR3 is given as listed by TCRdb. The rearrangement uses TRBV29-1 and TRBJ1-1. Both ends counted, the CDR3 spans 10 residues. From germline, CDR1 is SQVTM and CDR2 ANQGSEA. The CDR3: CSVDLGGGVE.

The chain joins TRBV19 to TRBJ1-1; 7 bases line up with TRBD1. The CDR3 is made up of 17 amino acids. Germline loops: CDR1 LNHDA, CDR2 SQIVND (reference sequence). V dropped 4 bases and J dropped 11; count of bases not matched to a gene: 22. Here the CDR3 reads CASSSSISPGQKSGAFF. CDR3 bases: TGTGCCAGTAGTAGTTCCATTTCTCCGGGACAGAAAAGTGGGGCTTTCTTT.

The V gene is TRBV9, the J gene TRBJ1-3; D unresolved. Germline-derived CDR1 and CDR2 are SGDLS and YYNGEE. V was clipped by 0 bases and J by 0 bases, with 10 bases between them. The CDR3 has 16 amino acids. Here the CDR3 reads CASSVVSTFSGNTIYF. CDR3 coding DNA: TGTGCCAGCAGCGTAGTCAGTACCTTCTCTGGAAACACCATATATTTT. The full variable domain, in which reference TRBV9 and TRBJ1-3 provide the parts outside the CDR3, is DSGVTQTPKHLITATGQRVTLRCSPRSGDLSVYWYQQSLDQGLQFLIQYYNGEERAKGNILERFSAQQFPDLHSELNLSSLELGDSALYFCASSVVSTFSGNTIYFGEGSWLTVV.

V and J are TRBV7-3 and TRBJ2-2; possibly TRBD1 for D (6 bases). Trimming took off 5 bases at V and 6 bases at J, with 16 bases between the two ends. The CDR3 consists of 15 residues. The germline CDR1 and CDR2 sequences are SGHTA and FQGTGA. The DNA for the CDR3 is TGTGCCAGCAGCCCCGGACAGTGGGGGTCCGGGGAGCTGTTTTTT. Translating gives CASSPGQWGSGELFF.

CDR3 loop: CASSQNYEQYF. CDR3 nucleotides: TGCGCCAGCAGCCAAAACTACGAGCAGTACTTC. This sequence joins TRBV5-1 and TRBJ2-7; no definite D call. The CDR3 runs 11 residues. CDR1 SGHRS and CDR2 YFSETQ come from the germline V gene. With 4 bases removed from V and 3 bases from J, the gap between germline ends came to 5 bases.

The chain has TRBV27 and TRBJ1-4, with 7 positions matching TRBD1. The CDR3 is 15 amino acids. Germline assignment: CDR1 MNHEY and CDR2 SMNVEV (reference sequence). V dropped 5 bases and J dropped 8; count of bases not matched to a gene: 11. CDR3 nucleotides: TGTGCCAGCAGTCCGTGGGACAGCGCTACAGAAAAACTGTTTTTT. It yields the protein CASSPWDSATEKLFF.

The CDR3 here is CASSPRFRSQHF. CDR3 nucleotides: TGTGCCAGCTCACCCCGTTTCAGGTCCCAGCATTTT. The gene calls are TRBV18 and TRBJ1-5; D is uncertain. In germline, CDR1 is KGHSH, CDR2 LQKENI. This CDR3 is 12 amino acids long. V was cut by 3 bases and J by 11 bases, with 11 bases left in between.

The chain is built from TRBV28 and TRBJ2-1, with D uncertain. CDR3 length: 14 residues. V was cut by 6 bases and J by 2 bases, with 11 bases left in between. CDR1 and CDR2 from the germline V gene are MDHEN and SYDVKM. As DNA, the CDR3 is TGTGCCAGCAGAGATCTTACAACCTACAATGAGCAGTTCTTC. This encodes CASRDLTTYNEQFF.

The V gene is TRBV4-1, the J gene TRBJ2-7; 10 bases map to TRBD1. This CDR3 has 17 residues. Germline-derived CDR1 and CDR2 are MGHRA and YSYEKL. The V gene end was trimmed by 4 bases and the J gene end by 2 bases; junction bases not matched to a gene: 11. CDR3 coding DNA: TGCGCCAGCAGCCCGGGACAGGGGTGGGAAATAACCTACGAGCAGTACTTC. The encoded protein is CASSPGQGWEITYEQYF.

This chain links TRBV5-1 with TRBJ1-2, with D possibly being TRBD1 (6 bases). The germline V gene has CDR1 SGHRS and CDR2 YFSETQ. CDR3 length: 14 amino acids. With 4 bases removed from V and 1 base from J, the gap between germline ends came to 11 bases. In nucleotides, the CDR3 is TGCGCCAGCAGCGTGGACAGATATAACTATGGCTACACCTTC. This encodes CASSVDRYNYGYTF.

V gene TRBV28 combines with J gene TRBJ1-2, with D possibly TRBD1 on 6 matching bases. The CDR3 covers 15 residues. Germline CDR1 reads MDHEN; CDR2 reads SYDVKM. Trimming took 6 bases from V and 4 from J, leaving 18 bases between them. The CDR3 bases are TGTGCCAGCAGATCACGACAAGGGGGATCCTATGGCTACACCTTC. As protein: CASRSRQGGSYGYTF.

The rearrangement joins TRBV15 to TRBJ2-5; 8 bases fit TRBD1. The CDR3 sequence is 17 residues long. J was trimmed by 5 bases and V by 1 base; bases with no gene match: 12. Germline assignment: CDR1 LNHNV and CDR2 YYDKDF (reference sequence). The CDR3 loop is CATSRAVRGTGRETQYF. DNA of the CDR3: TGTGCCACCAGCAGAGCGGTAAGGGGGACAGGCCGGGAGACCCAGTACTTC.

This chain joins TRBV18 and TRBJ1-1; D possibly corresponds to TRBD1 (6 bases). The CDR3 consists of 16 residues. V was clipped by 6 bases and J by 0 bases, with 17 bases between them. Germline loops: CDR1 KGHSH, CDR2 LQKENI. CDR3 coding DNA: TGTGCCAGCTCCTCAACCCCGACAGGCCTGAACACTGAAGCTTTCTTT. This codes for CASSSTPTGLNTEAFF.

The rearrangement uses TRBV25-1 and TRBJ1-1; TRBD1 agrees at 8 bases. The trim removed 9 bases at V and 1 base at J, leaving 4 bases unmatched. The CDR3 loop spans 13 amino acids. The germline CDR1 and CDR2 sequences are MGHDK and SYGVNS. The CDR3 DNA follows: TGTGCCAGTACCGGGACAGGGAACACTGAAGCTTTCTTT. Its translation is CASTGTGNTEAFF.

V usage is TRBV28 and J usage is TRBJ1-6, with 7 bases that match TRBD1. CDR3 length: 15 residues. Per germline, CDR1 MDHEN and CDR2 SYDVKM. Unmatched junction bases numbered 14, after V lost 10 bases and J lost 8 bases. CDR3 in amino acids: CATGGGPLMHSPLHF. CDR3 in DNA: TGTGCCACCGGAGGGGGCCCACTTATGCATTCACCCCTCCACTTT.

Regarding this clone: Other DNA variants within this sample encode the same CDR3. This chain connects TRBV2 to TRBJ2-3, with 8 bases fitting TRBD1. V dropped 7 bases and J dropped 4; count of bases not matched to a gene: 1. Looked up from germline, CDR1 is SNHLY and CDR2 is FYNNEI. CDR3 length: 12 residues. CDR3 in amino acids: CASTGGADTQYF. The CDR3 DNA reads TGTGCCAGCACAGGGGGCGCAGATACGCAGTATTTT.

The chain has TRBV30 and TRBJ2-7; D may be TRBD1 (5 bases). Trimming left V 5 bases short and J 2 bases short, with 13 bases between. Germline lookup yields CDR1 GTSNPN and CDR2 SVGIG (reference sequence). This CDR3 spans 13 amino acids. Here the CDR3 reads CAWGADIPYEQYF. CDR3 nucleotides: TGTGCCTGGGGGGCCGATATACCCTACGAGCAGTACTTC.

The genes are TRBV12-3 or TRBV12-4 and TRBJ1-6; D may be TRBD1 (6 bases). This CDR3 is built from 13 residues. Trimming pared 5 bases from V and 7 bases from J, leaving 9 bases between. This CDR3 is CASSLTGNSPLHF. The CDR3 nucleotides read TGTGCCAGCAGTCTCACAGGGAATTCACCCCTCCACTTT.

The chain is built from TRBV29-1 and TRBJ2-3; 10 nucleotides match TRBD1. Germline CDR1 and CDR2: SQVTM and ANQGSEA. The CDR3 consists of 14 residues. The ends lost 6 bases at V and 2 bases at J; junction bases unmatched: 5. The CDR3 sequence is CSVNGQGDTDTQYF. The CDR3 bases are TGCAGCGTCAATGGACAGGGGGACACAGATACGCAGTATTTT.

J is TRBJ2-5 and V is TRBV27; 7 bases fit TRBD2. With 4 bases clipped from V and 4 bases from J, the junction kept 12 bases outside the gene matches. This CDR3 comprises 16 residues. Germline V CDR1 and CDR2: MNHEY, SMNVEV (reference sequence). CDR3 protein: CASSSSRAGASETQYF. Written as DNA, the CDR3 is TGTGCCAGCAGTTCCTCTCGCGCGGGAGCATCAGAGACCCAGTACTTC.

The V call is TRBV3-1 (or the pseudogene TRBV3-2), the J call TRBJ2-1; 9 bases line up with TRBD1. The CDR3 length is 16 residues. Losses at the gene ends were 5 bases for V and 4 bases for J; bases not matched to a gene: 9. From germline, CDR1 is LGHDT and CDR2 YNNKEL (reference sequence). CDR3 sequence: CASSDKDRGGYNEQFF. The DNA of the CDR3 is TGTGCCAGCAGCGACAAAGACAGGGGGGGATACAATGAGCAGTTCTTC.

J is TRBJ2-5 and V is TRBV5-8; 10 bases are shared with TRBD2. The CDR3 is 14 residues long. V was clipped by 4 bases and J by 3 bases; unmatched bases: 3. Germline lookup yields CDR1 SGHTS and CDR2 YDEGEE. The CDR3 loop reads CASSPGLAKETQYF. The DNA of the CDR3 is TGTGCCAGCAGCCCGGGACTAGCGAAAGAGACCCAGTACTTC.

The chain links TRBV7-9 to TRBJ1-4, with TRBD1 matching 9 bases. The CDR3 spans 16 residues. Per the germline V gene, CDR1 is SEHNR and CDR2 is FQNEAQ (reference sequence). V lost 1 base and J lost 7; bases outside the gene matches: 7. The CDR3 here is CASSLGDRAIGEKLFF. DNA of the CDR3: TGTGCCAGCAGCTTAGGGGACAGGGCCATAGGTGAAAAACTGTTTTTT. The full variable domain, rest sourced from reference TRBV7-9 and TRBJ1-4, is DTGVSQNPRHKITKRGQNVTFRCDPISEHNRLYWYRQTLGQGPEFLTYFQNEAQLEKSRLLSDRFSAERPKGSFSTLEIQRTEQGDSAMYLCASSLGDRAIGEKLFFGSGTQLSVL.

The CDR3, as DNA: TGTGCCAGCAGCTTAACCGCGACAGGGGACTTCACTGAAGCTTTCTTT. This sequence encodes CASSLTATGDFTEAFF. The rearrangement links TRBV11-3 to TRBJ1-1; TRBD1 matches at 8 bases. Germline lookup yields CDR1 SGHNT and CDR2 YENEEA. The junction had 9 bases not matched to a gene; V was cut back by 2 bases and J by 4 bases. The CDR3 consists of 16 residues. The complete variable domain, with remaining parts taken from reference TRBV11-3 and TRBJ1-1, reads EAGVVQSPRYKIIEKKQPVAFWCNPISGHNTLYWYLQNLGQGPELLIRYENEEAVDDSQLPKDRFSAERLKGVDSTLKIQPAELGDSAVYLCASSLTATGDFTEAFFGQGTRLTVV.

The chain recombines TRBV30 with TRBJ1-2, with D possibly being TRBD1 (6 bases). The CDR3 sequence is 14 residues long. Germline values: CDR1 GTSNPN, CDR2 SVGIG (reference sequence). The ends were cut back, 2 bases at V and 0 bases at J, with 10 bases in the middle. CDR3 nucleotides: TGTGCCTGGAGTCGGACAGATGCTAACTATGGCTACACCTTC. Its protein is CAWSRTDANYGYTF. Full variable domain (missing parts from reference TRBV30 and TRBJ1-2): SQTIHQWPATLVQPVGSPLSLECTVEGTSNPNLYWYRQAAGRGLQLLFYSVGIGQISSEVPQNLSASRPQDRQFILSSKKLLLSDSGFYLCAWSRTDANYGYTFGSGTRLTVV.

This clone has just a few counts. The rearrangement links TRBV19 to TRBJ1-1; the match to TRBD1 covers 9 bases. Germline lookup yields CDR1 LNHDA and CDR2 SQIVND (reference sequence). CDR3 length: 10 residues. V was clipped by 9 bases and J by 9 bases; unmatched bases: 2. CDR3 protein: CASGTGQAFF. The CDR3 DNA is TGTGCCAGCGGGACAGGGCAAGCTTTCTTT.

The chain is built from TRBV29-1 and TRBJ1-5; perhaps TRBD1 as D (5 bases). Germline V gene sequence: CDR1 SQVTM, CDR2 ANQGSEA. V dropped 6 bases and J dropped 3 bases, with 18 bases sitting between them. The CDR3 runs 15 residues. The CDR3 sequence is CSVITDGGNNQPQHF. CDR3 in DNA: TGCAGCGTCATCACCGACGGGGGGAACAATCAGCCCCAGCATTTT.

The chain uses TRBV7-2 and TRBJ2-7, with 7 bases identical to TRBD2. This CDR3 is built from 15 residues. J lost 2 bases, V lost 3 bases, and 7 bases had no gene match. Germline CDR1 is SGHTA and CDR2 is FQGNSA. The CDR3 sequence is CASSFTSVTTYEQYF. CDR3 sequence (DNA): TGTGCCAGCAGCTTTACTAGCGTGACTACCTACGAGCAGTACTTC.

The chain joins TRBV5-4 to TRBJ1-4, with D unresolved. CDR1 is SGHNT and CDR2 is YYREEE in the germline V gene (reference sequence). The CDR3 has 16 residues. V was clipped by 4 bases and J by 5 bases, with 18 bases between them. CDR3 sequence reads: CASSRDPGRRNEKLFF. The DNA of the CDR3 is TGTGCCAGCAGCCGGGATCCCGGGAGGCGAAATGAAAAACTGTTTTTT.